The 27 T cell receptor beta chains below come from one sample, sequenced in a study of T-cell memory formation after mild COVID-19. TCRdb processed the 5' RACE reads anew with MiXCR; each CDR3 protein has one entry. Here the sample spans 550,000 to 600,000 distinct CDR3 sequences, roughly 22% being singletons. Sequencing used PBMCs or a T cell subset sorted from them (not recorded which). These receptor sequences come from an adult woman who had mild COVID-19 (a few samples of this study predate the infection). Cell type and time point are not known.

This chain uses TRBV5-1 with TRBJ1-1; D unresolved. V gave up 6 bases and J gave up 4 bases, with 13 bases separating them. The CDR3 is 13 residues long. Germline V CDR1 and CDR2: SGHRS, YFSETQ. CDR3 DNA sequence: TGCGCCAGCATGGCGGGTGGCGGCACTGAAGCTTTCTTT. Translating it yields CASMAGGGTEAFF.

The genes are TRBV3-1 and TRBJ1-2; D possibly corresponds to TRBD1 (6 bases). CDR3 length: 14 residues. Trimming stripped 6 bases from V and 0 bases from J, with 11 bases between. CDR1 LGHDT and CDR2 YNNKEL come from the germline V gene (reference sequence). The CDR3: CASRKGGSNYGYTF. For the CDR3, the DNA is TGTGCCAGCAGGAAAGGGGGTTCTAACTATGGCTACACCTTC.

In its sample, this clonotype was seen a few times. The J gene is TRBJ2-1, the V gene TRBV9; tentative D call: TRBD1 (5 bases). The ends were cut back, 3 bases at V and 7 bases at J, with 14 bases in the middle. Germline CDR1 is SGDLS and CDR2 is YYNGEE. This CDR3 has 14 residues. CDR3 bases: TGTGCCAGCAGCGCAGGGAACCGACAGAATGAGCAGTTCTTC. Its translation: CASSAGNRQNEQFF.

V usage is TRBV7-2 and J usage is TRBJ2-3; the D is unclear. V lost 7 bases to trimming and J lost 3 bases, with 14 bases between them. Germline V gives CDR1 SGHTA, CDR2 FQGNSA. The CDR3 sequence is 14 residues long. The CDR3 region has the DNA TGTGCCAGCACCCCCGGGCAGACTACAGATACGCAGTATTTT. It yields the protein CASTPGQTTDTQYF. Using reference TRBV7-2 and TRBJ2-3 for the parts outside the CDR3, the full variable domain is GAGVSQSPSNKVTEKGKDVELRCDPISGHTALYWYRQSLGQGLEFLIYFQGNSAPDKSGLPSDRFSAERTGGSVSTLTIQRTQQEDSAVYLCASTPGQTTDTQYFGPGTRLTVL.

The sample holds one count of this clonotype. The chain recombines TRBV3-1 with TRBJ2-7, with D perhaps TRBD2 (5 bases). The germline CDR1 and CDR2 sequences are LGHDT and YNNKEL (reference sequence). The CDR3 has 15 amino acids. Trimming removed 6 bases at V and 4 bases at J, with 19 bases between. The CDR3 here is CASSSTPGSFYEQYF. In DNA, the CDR3 is TGTGCCAGCAGTTCCACCCCGGGATCTTTTTACGAGCAGTACTTC.

This clonotype was picked up many times. This chain uses TRBV16 with TRBJ2-7; 10 nucleotides align to TRBD2. The trim removed 4 bases at V and 3 bases at J, leaving 3 bases unmatched. The CDR3 is 14 amino acids. Germline V gene data show CDR1 as KGHSY and CDR2 as FQNENV. CDR3 protein: CASSPRLAGYEQYF. The CDR3 DNA reads as TGTGCCAGCAGCCCCAGACTAGCGGGCTACGAGCAGTACTTC.

This clonotype was observed a few times. The chain combines TRBV20-1 with TRBJ2-3, with a tentative D call TRBD2 (6 bases). Germline V CDR1 and CDR2: DFQATT, SNEGSKA (reference sequence). This CDR3 comprises 17 residues. V was pared by 4 bases and J by 0 bases, with 20 bases between. CDR3 amino acids: CSATGTSPNSSTDTQYF. CDR3 sequence (DNA): TGCAGTGCTACCGGGACTTCTCCCAATTCTAGCACAGATACGCAGTATTTT.

This clonotype was counted a few times. V and J are TRBV9 and TRBJ1-2; the D gene is possibly TRBD1 (6 bases). The V end was cut by 4 bases, the J end by 8 bases, with 21 bases between. The germline CDR1 and CDR2 sequences are SGDLS and YYNGEE. The length of the CDR3 is 15 residues. The CDR3 protein is CASSPLVGNRVGYTF. Here the CDR3 DNA reads TGTGCCAGCAGCCCCCTTGTCGGGAACAGGGTGGGCTACACCTTC.

This clonotype has only a few counts. J is TRBJ2-3 and V is TRBV29-1; possibly TRBD1 or TRBD2 for D (5 bases each). Between the trimmed V and J ends, which lost 6 bases and 0 bases, there was a span of 22 bases. Germline V gives CDR1 SQVTM, CDR2 ANQGSEA. The CDR3 runs to 17 residues. The CDR3: CSVQPGTPGMSTDTQYF. The CDR3 DNA reads as TGCAGCGTCCAACCCGGGACCCCGGGGATGAGCACAGATACGCAGTATTTT.

CDR3 DNA: TGTGCCAGCAGCAACTGGGGGACTAGCGCTTACAATGAGCAGTTCTTC. Its translation: CASSNWGTSAYNEQFF. This chain connects TRBV11-3 to TRBJ2-1; TRBD2 agrees at 10 bases. This CDR3 spans 16 amino acids. Trimming took 5 bases from V and 4 from J; bases not matched to a gene: 8. Germline lookup yields CDR1 SGHNT and CDR2 YENEEA.

The V and J genes are TRBV7-9 and TRBJ1-5; 8 nucleotides match TRBD1. CDR1 and CDR2 (germline): SEHNR, FQNEAQ (reference sequence). This CDR3 contains 15 residues. The J segment lost 6 bases and the V segment lost 3 bases, leaving 7 bases of the junction unmatched. The CDR3 nucleotides are TGTGCCAGCAGCTTGGATCAGGGGGCTCGTCAGCCCCAGCATTTT. It is translated as CASSLDQGARQPQHF.

This CDR3 is CASSQVGTGVNYGYTF. In nucleotides, the CDR3 is TGTGCCAGCAGCCAAGTCGGCACAGGAGTTAACTATGGCTACACCTTC. This chain connects TRBV3-1 to TRBJ1-2, with a possible D match to TRBD1 (5 bases). The CDR3 length is 16 residues. The V and J ends lost 1 base and 1 base respectively, with 13 bases between them. CDR1 LGHDT and CDR2 YNNKEL come from the germline V gene (reference sequence).

As concerns this clonotype: Compared with germline, one end of the junction differs, possibly owing to a read error. This chain links TRBV20-1 with TRBJ1-1; possibly TRBD1 for D (5 bases). Germline lookup yields CDR1 DFQATT and CDR2 SNEGSKA (reference sequence). The CDR3 has 11 amino acids. In DNA, the CDR3 is TGCAGTGTTAGAGGGGTCACTGAAGCTTTCTTT. Residues: CSVRGVTEAFF.

This clonotype was observed a few times. The rearrangement uses TRBV5-6 and TRBJ1-2, with D unresolved. V lost 1 base and J lost 6, with 10 bases in between. The CDR3 contains 13 residues. Germline V gives CDR1 SGHDT, CDR2 YYEEEE. CDR3 sequence (DNA): TGTGCCAGCAGCTTGCCGGGAGTAAATGGCTACACCTTC. Translating it yields CASSLPGVNGYTF.

This clonotype appeared a few times. The V call is TRBV2, the J call TRBJ1-6; 7 bases agree with TRBD1. V lost 9 bases, J lost 9 bases, and 8 bases stayed unmatched. The germline CDR1 and CDR2 sequences are SNHLY and FYNNEI. CDR3 length: 13 amino acids. CDR3 protein: CASIGQETSPLHF. DNA for the CDR3: TGTGCCAGTATTGGACAGGAGACTTCACCCCTCCACTTT.

The CDR3 bases are TGCAGCGTTGAAGGGGACACCTGGAGAGGAGGAAACACCATATATTTT. This sequence encodes CSVEGDTWRGGNTIYF. The gene calls are TRBV29-1 and TRBJ1-3; D might be TRBD1 (6 bases). The germline CDR1 and CDR2 sequences are SQVTM and ANQGSEA. The CDR3 covers 16 residues. V gave up 1 base and J gave up 4 bases, with 17 bases separating them.

The CDR3 DNA sequence: TGCGCCAGCAGCCAAGAAAGTGGACATCTAGCCGGGGAGCTGTTTTTT. Its translation is CASSQESGHLAGELFF. The rearrangement links TRBV4-3 to TRBJ2-2; perhaps TRBD1 as D (5 bases). The CDR3 is 16 amino acids. The germline V gene has CDR1 LGHNA and CDR2 YSLEER. Trimming shortened V by 0 bases and J by 6 bases, and 14 bases separated the two germline ends.

This chain uses TRBV2 with TRBJ1-5, with 11 bases identical to TRBD1. V lost 6 bases, J lost 4 bases, and 5 bases stayed unmatched. This CDR3 is 15 amino acids long. Per germline, CDR1 SNHLY and CDR2 FYNNEI. CDR3 DNA sequence: TGTGCCAGCAGATTAGGGACAGGGGGAAATCAGCCCCAGCATTTT. This encodes CASRLGTGGNQPQHF.

CDR3 in amino acids: CASSPQGASGEKLFF. As DNA, the CDR3 is TGTGCCAGCAGTCCACAGGGGGCGAGTGGGGAAAAACTGTTTTTT. The rearrangement uses TRBV12-3 or TRBV12-4 and TRBJ1-4; 9 positions match TRBD1. Germline trimming cut 5 bases from V and 8 bases from J; bases unmatched to any gene: 9. This CDR3 has 15 residues.

This chain links TRBV15 with TRBJ2-3; 8 positions match TRBD1. The CDR3 extends over 16 amino acids. V shed 4 bases and J 2 bases; nucleotides not matched to a gene: 8. Germline CDR1 is LNHNV and CDR2 is YYDKDF (reference sequence). CDR3 nucleotides: TGTGCCACCAGCACAAAACTGACAGGGGCCACAGATACGCAGTATTTT. Its protein is CATSTKLTGATDTQYF.

The sample holds a few counts of this clonotype. This rearrangement joins TRBV28 to TRBJ2-7, with D possibly being TRBD2 (5 bases). The CDR3 spans 14 residues. Germline V CDR1 and CDR2: MDHEN, SYDVKM. V gave up 6 bases and J gave up 4 bases, with 16 bases separating them. In DNA, the CDR3 is TGTGCCAGCAGCGAACTAGGTAGAAGTTACGAGCAGTACTTC. Amino acid sequence: CASSELGRSYEQYF.

This clonotype was observed a handful of times. This chain joins TRBV25-1 and TRBJ2-1; 8 bases fit TRBD1. V trimming: 3 bases; J trimming: 0 bases; junction bases outside the gene matches: 13. Per the germline V gene, CDR1 is MGHDK and CDR2 is SYGVNS. The CDR3 is made up of 19 amino acids. The CDR3 DNA is TGTGCCAGCAGTGAGGATGACAGGGGACGCCGTAGCTCCTACAATGAGCAGTTCTTC. Amino acids: CASSEDDRGRRSSYNEQFF.

The rearrangement joins TRBV11-3 to TRBJ1-3; D not resolved. V dropped 2 bases and J dropped 4 bases, with 12 bases sitting between them. The germline V gene has CDR1 SGHNT and CDR2 YENEEA. This CDR3 contains 15 residues. DNA for the CDR3: TGTGCCAGCAGCTTACCCGGGATCGCCGGAAACACCATATATTTT. It encodes CASSLPGIAGNTIYF.

This clonotype was seen a few times. This chain links TRBV20-1 with TRBJ2-7, with D uncertain. The V and J ends lost 7 bases and 5 bases respectively, with 9 bases between them. CDR3 length equals 10 residues. Germline CDR1 and CDR2: DFQATT and SNEGSKA (reference sequence). The CDR3 coding sequence is TGCAGTGTAGGAACCCACGAGCAGTACTTC. This codes for CSVGTHEQYF.

Regarding this clonotype: The junction and the germline gene differ at one end; a read error may be behind it. V gene TRBV6-2 or TRBV6-3 combines with J gene TRBJ2-3; D is possibly TRBD1 (6 bases). The length of the CDR3 is 13 residues. Germline V gene data show CDR1 as MNHEY and CDR2 as SVGEGT. This chain's CDR3 is CASSIAWDTVSHF. In DNA, the CDR3 is TGTGCCAGCAGTATAGCATGGGACACCGTCTCACATTTT.

This clonotype was observed a few times. V usage is TRBV9 and J usage is TRBJ2-1; D is ambiguous. Germline CDR1 SGDLS, CDR2 YYNGEE. The germline V and J ends were trimmed by 1 base and 2 bases, with 4 bases remaining between them. This CDR3 region has 13 residues. As DNA, the CDR3 is TGTGCCAGCAGCGTACAGACCTACAATGAGCAGTTCTTC. Amino acid sequence: CASSVQTYNEQFF.

The V call is TRBV30, the J call TRBJ1-6; TRBD1 agrees at 7 bases. There are 14 residues in the CDR3. From germline, CDR1 is GTSNPN and CDR2 SVGIG (reference sequence). The V gene end was trimmed by 3 bases and the J gene end by 8 bases; junction bases not matched to a gene: 7. In DNA, the CDR3 is TGTGCCTGGAGCATAGGGACAGCGGATTCACCCCTCCACTTT. Residues: CAWSIGTADSPLHF.